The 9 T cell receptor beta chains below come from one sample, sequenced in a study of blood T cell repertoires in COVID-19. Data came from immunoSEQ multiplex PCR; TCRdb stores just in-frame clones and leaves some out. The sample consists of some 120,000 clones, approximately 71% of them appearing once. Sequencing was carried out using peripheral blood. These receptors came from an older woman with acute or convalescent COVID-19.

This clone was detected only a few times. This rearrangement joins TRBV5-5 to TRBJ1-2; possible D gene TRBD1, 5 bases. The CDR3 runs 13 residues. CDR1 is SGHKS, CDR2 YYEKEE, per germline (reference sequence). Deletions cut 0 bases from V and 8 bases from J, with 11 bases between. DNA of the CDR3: TGTGCCAGCAGCTTGGTACAGGCGGCGGGCTACACCTTC. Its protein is CASSLVQAAGYTF.

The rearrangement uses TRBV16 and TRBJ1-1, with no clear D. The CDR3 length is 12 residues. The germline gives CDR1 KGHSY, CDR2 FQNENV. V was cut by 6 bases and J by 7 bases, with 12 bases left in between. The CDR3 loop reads CASRSDGNEAFF. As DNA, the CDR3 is TGTGCCAGCAGAAGCGACGGGAATGAAGCTTTCTTT. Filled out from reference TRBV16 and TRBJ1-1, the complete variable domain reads GEEVAQTPKHLVRGEGQKAKLYCAPIKGHSYVFWYQQVLKNEFKFLISFQNENVFDETGMPKERFSAKCLPNSPCSLEIQATKLEDSAVYFCASRSDGNEAFFGQGTRLTVV.

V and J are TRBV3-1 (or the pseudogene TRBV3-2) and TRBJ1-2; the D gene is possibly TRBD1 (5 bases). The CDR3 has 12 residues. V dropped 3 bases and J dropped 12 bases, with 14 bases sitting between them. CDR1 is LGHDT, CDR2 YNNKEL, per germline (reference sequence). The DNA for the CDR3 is TGTGCCAGCAGCCATCAGGGCCCCCCGAACACCTTC. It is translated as CASSHQGPPNTF.

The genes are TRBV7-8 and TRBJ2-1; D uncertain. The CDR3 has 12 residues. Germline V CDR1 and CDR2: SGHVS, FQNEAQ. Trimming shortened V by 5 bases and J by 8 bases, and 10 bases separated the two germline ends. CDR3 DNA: TGTGCCAGCAGCCCTTCGGTCGATGAGCAGTTCTTC. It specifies CASSPSVDEQFF.

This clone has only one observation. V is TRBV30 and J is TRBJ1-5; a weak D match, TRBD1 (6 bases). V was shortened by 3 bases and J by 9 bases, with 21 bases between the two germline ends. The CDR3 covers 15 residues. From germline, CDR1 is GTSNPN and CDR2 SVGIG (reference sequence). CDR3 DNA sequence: TGTGCCTGGAGCGGAGGGGGGGGCCGACTTTGGCCCCAGCATTTT. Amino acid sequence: CAWSGGGGRLWPQHF. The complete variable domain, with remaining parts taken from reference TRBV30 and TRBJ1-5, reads SQTIHQWPATLVQPVGSPLSLECTVEGTSNPNLYWYRQAAGRGLQLLFYSVGIGQISSEVPQNLSASRPQDRQFILSSKKLLLSDSGFYLCAWSGGGGRLWPQHFGDGTRLSIL.

CDR3 sequence (DNA): TGCGCCAGCAGCTTGGGGACTAGCGGGAGAGCCTTCTCCAATGAGCAGTTCTTC. Protein sequence: CASSLGTSGRAFSNEQFF. The chain couples TRBV5-1 to TRBJ2-1; TRBD2 agrees at 13 bases. Trimming at V came to 0 bases and at J to 6 bases, leaving 9 bases not matched to a gene. Germline CDR1 SGHRS, CDR2 YFSETQ. The CDR3 is made up of 18 amino acids. Full variable domain (rest looked up from reference TRBV5-1 and TRBJ2-1): KAGVTQTPRYLIKTRGQQVTLSCSPISGHRSVSWYQQTPGQGLQFLFEYFSETQRNKGNFPGRFSGRQFSNSRSEMNVSTLELGDSALYLCASSLGTSGRAFSNEQFFGPGTRLTVL.

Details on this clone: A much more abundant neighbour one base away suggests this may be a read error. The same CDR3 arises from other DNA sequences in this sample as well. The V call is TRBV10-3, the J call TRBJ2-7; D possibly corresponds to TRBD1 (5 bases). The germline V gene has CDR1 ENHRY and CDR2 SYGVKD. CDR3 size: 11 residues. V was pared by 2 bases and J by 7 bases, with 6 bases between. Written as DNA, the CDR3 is TGTGCCATCAGTGAGGGGGCGGAGCAGTACTTC. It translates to CAISEGAEQYF.

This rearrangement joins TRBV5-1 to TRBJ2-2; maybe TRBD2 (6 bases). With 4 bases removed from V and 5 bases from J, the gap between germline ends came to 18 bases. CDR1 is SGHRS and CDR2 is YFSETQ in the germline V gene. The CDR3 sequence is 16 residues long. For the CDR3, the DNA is TGCGCCAGCAGCCCGGCCGGAGGGCGGGGAACCGGGGAGCTGTTTTTT. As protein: CASSPAGGRGTGELFF.

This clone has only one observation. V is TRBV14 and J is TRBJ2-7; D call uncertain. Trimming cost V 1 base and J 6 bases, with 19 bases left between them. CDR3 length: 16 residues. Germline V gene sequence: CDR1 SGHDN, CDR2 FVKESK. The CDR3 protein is CASSQVGKTLPVEQYF. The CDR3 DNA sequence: TGTGCCAGCAGCCAAGTCGGAAAGACACTCCCCGTCGAGCAGTACTTC. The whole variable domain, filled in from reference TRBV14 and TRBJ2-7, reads EAGVTQFPSHSVIEKGQTVTLRCDPISGHDNLYWYRRVMGKEIKFLLHFVKESKQDESGMPNNRFLAERTGGTYSTLKVQPAELEDSGVYFCASSQVGKTLPVEQYFGPGTRLTVT.